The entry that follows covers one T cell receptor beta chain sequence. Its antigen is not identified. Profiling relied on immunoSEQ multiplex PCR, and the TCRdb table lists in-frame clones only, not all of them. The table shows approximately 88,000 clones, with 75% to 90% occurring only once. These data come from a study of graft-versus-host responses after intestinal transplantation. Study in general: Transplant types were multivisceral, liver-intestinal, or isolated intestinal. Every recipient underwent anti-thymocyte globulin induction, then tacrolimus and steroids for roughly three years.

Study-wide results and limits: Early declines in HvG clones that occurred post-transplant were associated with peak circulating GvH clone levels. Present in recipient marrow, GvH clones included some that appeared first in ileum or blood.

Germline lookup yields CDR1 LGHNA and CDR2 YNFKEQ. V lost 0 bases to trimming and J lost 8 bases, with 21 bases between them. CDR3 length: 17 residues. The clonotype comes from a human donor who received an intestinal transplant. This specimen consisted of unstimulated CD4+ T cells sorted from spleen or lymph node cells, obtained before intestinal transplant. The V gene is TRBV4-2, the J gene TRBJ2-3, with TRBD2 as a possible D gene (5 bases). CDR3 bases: TGTGCCAGCAGCCAAGATTGGGGAGCGTTCAGCATGAGTACGCAGTATTTT. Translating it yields CASSQDWGAFSMSTQYF.